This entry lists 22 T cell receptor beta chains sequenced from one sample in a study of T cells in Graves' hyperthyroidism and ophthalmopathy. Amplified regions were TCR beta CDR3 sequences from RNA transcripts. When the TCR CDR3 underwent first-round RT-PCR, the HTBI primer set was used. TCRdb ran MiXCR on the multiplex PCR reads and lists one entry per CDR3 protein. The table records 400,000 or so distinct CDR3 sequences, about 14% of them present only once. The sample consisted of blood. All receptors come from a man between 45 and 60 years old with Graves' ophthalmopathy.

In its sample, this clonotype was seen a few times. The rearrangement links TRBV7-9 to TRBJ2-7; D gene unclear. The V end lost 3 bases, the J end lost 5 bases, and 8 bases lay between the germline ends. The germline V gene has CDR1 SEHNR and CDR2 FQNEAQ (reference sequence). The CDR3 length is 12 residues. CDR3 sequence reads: CASSFFQDEQYF. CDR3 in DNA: TGTGCCAGCAGCTTCTTCCAGGACGAGCAGTACTTC.

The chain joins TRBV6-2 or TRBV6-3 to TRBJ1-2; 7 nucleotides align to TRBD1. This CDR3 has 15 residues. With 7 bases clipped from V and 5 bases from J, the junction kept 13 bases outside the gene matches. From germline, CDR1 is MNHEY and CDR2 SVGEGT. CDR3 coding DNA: TGTGCCAGCACCGACGACAGGGCTGTTGGGTATGGCTACACCTTC. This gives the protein CASTDDRAVGYGYTF.

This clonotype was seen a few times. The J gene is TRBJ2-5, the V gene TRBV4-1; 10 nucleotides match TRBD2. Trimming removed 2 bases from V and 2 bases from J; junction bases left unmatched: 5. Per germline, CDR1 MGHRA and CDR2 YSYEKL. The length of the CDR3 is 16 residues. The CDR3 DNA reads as TGCGCCAGCAGCCAAAACCCACTAGCGGGGCAAGAGACCCAGTACTTC. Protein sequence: CASSQNPLAGQETQYF.

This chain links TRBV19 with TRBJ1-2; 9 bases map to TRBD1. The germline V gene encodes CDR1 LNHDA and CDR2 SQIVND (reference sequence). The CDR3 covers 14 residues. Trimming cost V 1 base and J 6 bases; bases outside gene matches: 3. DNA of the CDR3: TGTGCCAGTAGTATAGGAAACAGGGGGCATGGCTACACCTTC. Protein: CASSIGNRGHGYTF.

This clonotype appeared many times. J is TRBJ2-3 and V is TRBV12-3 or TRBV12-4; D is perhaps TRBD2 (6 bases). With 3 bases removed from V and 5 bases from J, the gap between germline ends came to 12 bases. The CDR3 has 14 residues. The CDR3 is CASSLGGSGDTQYF. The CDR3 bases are TGTGCCAGCAGTTTGGGAGGCTCGGGAGATACGCAGTATTTT.

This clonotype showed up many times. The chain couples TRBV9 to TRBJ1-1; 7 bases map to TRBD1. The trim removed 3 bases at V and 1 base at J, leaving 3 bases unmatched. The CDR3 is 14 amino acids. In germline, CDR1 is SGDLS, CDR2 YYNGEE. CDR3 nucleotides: TGTGCCAGCAGCGGCCGACAGGGGAACACTGAAGCTTTCTTT. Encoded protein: CASSGRQGNTEAFF. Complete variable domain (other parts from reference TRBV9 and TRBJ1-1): DSGVTQTPKHLITATGQRVTLRCSPRSGDLSVYWYQQSLDQGLQFLIQYYNGEERAKGNILERFSAQQFPDLHSELNLSSLELGDSALYFCASSGRQGNTEAFFGQGTRLTVV.

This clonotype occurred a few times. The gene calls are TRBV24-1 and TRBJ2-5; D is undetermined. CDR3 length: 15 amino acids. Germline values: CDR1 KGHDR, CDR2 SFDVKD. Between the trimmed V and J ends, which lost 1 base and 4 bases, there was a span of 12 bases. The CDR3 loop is CATSDFSGPPETQYF. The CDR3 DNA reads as TGTGCCACCAGTGATTTTTCTGGACCCCCAGAGACCCAGTACTTC.

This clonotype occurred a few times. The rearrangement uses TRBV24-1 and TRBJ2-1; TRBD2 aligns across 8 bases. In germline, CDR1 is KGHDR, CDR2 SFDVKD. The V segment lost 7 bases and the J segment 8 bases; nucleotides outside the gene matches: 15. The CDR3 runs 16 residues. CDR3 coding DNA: TGTGCCACCAGCGCATACTTTGCGGGAGGCAAGGATGAGCAGTTCTTC. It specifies CATSAYFAGGKDEQFF.

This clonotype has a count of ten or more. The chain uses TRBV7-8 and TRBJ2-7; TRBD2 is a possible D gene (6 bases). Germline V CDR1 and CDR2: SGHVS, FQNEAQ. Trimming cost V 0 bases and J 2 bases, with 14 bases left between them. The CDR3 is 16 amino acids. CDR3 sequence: CASSLAPSVNTYEQYF. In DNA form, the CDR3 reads TGTGCCAGCAGCTTAGCGCCTAGCGTGAATACCTACGAGCAGTACTTC.

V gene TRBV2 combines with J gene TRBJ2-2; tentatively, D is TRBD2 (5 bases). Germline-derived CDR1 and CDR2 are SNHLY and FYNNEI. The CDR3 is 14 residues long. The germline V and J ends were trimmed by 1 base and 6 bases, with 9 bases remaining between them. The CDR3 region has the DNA TGTGCCAGCAGTGAAGTCTCCGGGGCCGGGGAGCTGTTTTTT. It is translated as CASSEVSGAGELFF.

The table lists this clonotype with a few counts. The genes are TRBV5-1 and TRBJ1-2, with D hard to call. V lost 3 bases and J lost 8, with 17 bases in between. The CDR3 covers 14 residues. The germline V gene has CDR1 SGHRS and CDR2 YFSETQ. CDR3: CASSYPTAFGGYTF. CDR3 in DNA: TGCGCCAGCAGCTACCCGACGGCGTTCGGGGGCTACACCTTC.

The CDR3: CATRGRANTGELFF. DNA of the CDR3: TGTGCCACCAGGGGGAGGGCGAACACCGGGGAGCTGTTTTTT. The genes are TRBV15 and TRBJ2-2; 7 bases are shared with TRBD2. The CDR3 contains 14 residues. V trimming: 6 bases; J trimming: 0 bases; junction bases outside the gene matches: 1. CDR1 is LNHNV, CDR2 YYDKDF, per germline (reference sequence).

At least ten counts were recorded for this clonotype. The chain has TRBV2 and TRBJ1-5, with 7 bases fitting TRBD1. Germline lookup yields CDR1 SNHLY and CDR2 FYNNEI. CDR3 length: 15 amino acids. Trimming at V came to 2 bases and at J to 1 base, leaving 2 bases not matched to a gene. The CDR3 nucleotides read TGTGCCAGCAGTGAAAACAGGGGCAGCAATCAGCCCCAGCATTTT. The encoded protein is CASSENRGSNQPQHF.

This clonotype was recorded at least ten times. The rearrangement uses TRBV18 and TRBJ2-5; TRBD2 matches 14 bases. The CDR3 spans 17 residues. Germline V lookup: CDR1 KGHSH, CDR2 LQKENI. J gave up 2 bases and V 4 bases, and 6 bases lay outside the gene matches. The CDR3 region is CASSQGTSGSGQETQYF. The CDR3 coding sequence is TGTGCCAGCTCACAGGGGACTAGCGGGAGCGGTCAAGAGACCCAGTACTTC.

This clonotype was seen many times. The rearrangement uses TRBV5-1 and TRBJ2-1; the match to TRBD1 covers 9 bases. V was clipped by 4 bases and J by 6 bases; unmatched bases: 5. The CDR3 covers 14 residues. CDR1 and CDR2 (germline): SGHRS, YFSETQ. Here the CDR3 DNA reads TGCGCCAGCAGCGGGGGACAGGGAGTCAATGAGCAGTTCTTC. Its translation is CASSGGQGVNEQFF. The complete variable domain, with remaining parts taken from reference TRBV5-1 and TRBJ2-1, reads KAGVTQTPRYLIKTRGQQVTLSCSPISGHRSVSWYQQTPGQGLQFLFEYFSETQRNKGNFPGRFSGRQFSNSRSEMNVSTLELGDSALYLCASSGGQGVNEQFFGPGTRLTVL.

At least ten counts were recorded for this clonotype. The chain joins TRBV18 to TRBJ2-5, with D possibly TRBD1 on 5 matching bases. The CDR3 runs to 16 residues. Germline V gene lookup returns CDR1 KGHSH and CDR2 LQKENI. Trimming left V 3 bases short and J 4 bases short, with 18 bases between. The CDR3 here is CASSPSRRGWAETQYF. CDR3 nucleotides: TGTGCCAGCTCACCCTCCCGTAGGGGATGGGCAGAGACCCAGTACTTC.

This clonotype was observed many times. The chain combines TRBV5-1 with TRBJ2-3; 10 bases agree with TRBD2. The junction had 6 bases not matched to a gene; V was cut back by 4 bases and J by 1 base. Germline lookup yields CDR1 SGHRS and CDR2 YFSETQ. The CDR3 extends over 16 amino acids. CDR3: CASSGGLASRTDTQYF. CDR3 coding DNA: TGCGCCAGCAGCGGGGGACTAGCGAGCCGCACAGATACGCAGTATTTT.

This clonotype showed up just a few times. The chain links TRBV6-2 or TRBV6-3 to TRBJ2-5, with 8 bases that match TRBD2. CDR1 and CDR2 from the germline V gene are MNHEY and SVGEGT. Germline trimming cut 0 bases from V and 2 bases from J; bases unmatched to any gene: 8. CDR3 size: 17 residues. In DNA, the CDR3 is TGTGCCAGCAGTTACTCGACCGGGAGGGCCCAACAAGAGACCCAGTACTTC. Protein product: CASSYSTGRAQQETQYF.

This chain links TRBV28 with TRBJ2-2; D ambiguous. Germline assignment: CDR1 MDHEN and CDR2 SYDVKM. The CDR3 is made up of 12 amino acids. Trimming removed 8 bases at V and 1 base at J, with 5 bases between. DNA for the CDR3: TGTGCCAGCTTGGAGAACACCGGGGAGCTGTTTTTT. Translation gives CASLENTGELFF.

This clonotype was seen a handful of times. CDR3 region: CASSTRGTSYGYTF. In DNA, the CDR3 is TGTGCCAGCAGCACCAGAGGGACATCCTATGGCTACACCTTC. The genes are TRBV6-1 and TRBJ1-2; D is perhaps TRBD1 (6 bases). In germline, CDR1 is MNHNS, CDR2 SASEGT. The CDR3 runs 14 residues. V lost 6 bases to trimming and J lost 4 bases, with 15 bases between them.

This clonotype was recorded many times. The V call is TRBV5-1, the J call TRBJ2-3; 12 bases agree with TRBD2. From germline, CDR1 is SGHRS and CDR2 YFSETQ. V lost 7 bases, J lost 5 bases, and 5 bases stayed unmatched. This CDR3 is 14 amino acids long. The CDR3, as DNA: TGCGCCAGCCAACTAGCGGGAGGAATAGATACGCAGTATTTT. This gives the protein CASQLAGGIDTQYF. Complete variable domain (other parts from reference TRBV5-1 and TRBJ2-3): KAGVTQTPRYLIKTRGQQVTLSCSPISGHRSVSWYQQTPGQGLQFLFEYFSETQRNKGNFPGRFSGRQFSNSRSEMNVSTLELGDSALYLCASQLAGGIDTQYFGPGTRLTVL.

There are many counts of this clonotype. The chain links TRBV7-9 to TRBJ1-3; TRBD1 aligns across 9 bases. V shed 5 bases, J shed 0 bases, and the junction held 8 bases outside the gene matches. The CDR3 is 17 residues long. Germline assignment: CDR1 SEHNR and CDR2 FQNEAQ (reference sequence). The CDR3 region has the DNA TGTGCCAGCAGCGTCAGGGGACAGGGACTCTCTGGAAACACCATATATTTT. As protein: CASSVRGQGLSGNTIYF.